A single sample gave rise to the 25 T cell receptor beta chains below, sequenced in a study of memory CD4+ T cells and cytomegalovirus serostatus (dated by TCRdb to between 2019 and 2020). Single viable CD3+CD4+CD8-CD45RO+ cells were sorted as memory CD4+ T cells on a FACSAria II. The protocol used for the library was the immunoSEQ multiplex PCR assay. The clones in this table, taken by TCRdb from immuneACCESS, are in-frame only. Not every clone is retained; where verified, under half of the shortfall comes from an unresolved V gene, and the cause of the rest is unknown. The sample yields tens of thousands of clones; around 82% were counted once. Of the sample, approximately 0.71% falls within the top ten clones. Specimen: memory CD4+ T cells from blood. Receptor source: an adult in good health and CMV-seronegative.

J is TRBJ1-1 and V is TRBV14; D is possibly TRBD1 (6 bases). CDR1 is SGHDN and CDR2 is FVKESK in the germline V gene. This CDR3 is built from 15 residues. V lost 5 bases, J lost 4 bases, and 17 bases lay in between. In nucleotides, the CDR3 is TGTGCCAGCAGCAATCGAGGGGGGGGCGGCACTGAAGCTTTCTTT. This codes for CASSNRGGGGTEAFF.

The CDR3 DNA sequence: TGTGCCAGTAGTGTCCTCGCAGGTTCTAACTATGGCTACACCTTC. This encodes CASSVLAGSNYGYTF. This chain joins TRBV19 and TRBJ1-2, with unresolved D. The CDR3 is 15 residues long. Trimming shortened V by 5 bases and J by 0 bases, and 13 bases separated the two germline ends. CDR1 and CDR2 from the germline V gene are LNHDA and SQIVND (reference sequence).

The chain links TRBV11-3 to TRBJ2-3, with D maybe TRBD2 (6 bases). V lost 1 base to trimming and J lost 1 base, with 12 bases between them. Germline lookup yields CDR1 SGHNT and CDR2 YENEEA. The CDR3 is 16 residues long. The CDR3 DNA follows: TGTGCCAGCAGCTTAGGATCTGGAGGGGGCACAGATACGCAGTATTTT. It encodes CASSLGSGGGTDTQYF.

The genes are TRBV5-6 and TRBJ1-2, with D possibly matching TRBD1 (6 bases). Germline assignment: CDR1 SGHDT and CDR2 YYEEEE. This CDR3 is built from 15 residues. The V gene lost 3 bases and the J gene lost 2 bases, with 14 bases spanning the gap. CDR3 loop: CASSSGGGQNYGYTF. As DNA, the CDR3 is TGTGCCAGCAGCTCCGGTGGGGGGCAGAACTATGGCTACACCTTC.

The rearrangement links TRBV30 to TRBJ1-6, with D maybe TRBD1 (5 bases). V was trimmed by 3 bases and J by 8 bases, leaving 14 bases between them. From germline, CDR1 is GTSNPN and CDR2 SVGIG (reference sequence). The CDR3 spans 14 residues. This CDR3 reads CAWSARGRDSPLHF. Here the CDR3 DNA reads TGTGCCTGGAGCGCACGGGGCCGCGATTCACCCCTCCACTTT.

The CDR3 sequence is CAWSVSSTDQPQHF. CDR3 nucleotides: TGTGCCTGGAGTGTAAGCAGTACGGATCAGCCCCAGCATTTT. This chain joins TRBV30 and TRBJ1-5; no clear D gene. Trimming shortened V by 0 bases and J by 5 bases, and 11 bases separated the two germline ends. Germline CDR1 and CDR2: GTSNPN and SVGIG (reference sequence). The CDR3 is 14 residues long.

CDR3 coding DNA: TGTGCCAGCAGTCCCGGGACTAGCGGGTTCACAGATACGCAGTATTTT. As protein: CASSPGTSGFTDTQYF. The gene calls are TRBV2 and TRBJ2-3; 12 nucleotides line up with TRBD2. This CDR3 comprises 16 residues. Germline V gene lookup returns CDR1 SNHLY and CDR2 FYNNEI. V dropped 5 bases and J dropped 2; count of bases not matched to a gene: 5. The variable domain in full, completed from reference TRBV2 and TRBJ2-3, reads EPEVTQTPSHQVTQMGQEVILRCVPISNHLYFYWYRQILGQKVEFLVSFYNNEISEKSEIFDDQFSVERPDGSNFTLKIRSTKLEDSAMYFCASSPGTSGFTDTQYFGPGTRLTVL.

The chain joins TRBV6-5 to TRBJ1-1, with D possibly TRBD1 on 5 matching bases. From germline, CDR1 is MNHEY and CDR2 SVGAGI. Trimming cost V 6 bases and J 5 bases, with 16 bases left between them. The CDR3 totals 14 residues. The CDR3 DNA reads as TGTGCCAGCAGCGGCCCGGGGCGGTTGACTGAAGCTTTCTTT. Protein: CASSGPGRLTEAFF.

The chain uses TRBV5-1 and TRBJ1-1; 7 bases map to TRBD1. Germline assignment: CDR1 SGHRS and CDR2 YFSETQ. J lost 3 bases, V lost 4 bases, and 6 bases had no gene match. The CDR3 covers 14 residues. The CDR3, as DNA: TGCGCCAGCAGCCTGACAGGGTGGGACACTGAAGCTTTCTTT. It translates to CASSLTGWDTEAFF.

This chain uses TRBV4-1 with TRBJ1-2; D not resolved. The CDR3 spans 16 residues. The V and J ends lost 1 base and 2 bases respectively, with 14 bases between them. Per the germline V gene, CDR1 is MGHRA and CDR2 is YSYEKL. The CDR3 DNA reads as TGCGCCAGCAGCCAAGGATGGGAACTAATCAACTATGGCTACACCTTC. Translation gives CASSQGWELINYGYTF.

The chain uses TRBV4-1 and TRBJ1-2; D uncertain. Trimming removed 1 base from V and 8 bases from J, with 14 bases in between. Germline assignment: CDR1 MGHRA and CDR2 YSYEKL. There are 14 residues in the CDR3. CDR3 coding DNA: TGCGCCAGCAGCCAAGCAGTGATAGGGTTCGGCTACACCTTC. Encoded protein: CASSQAVIGFGYTF.

V and J are TRBV29-1 and TRBJ1-1, with D tentatively TRBD1 (5 bases). Germline V gene lookup returns CDR1 SQVTM and CDR2 ANQGSEA. The ends were cut back, 3 bases at V and 7 bases at J, with 9 bases in the middle. The CDR3 length is 11 residues. CDR3 residues: CSVEGRLEAFF. Written as DNA, the CDR3 is TGCAGCGTTGAGGGACGGCTTGAAGCTTTCTTT.

The chain carries TRBV5-1 and TRBJ2-2, with unresolved D. Germline CDR1 reads SGHRS; CDR2 reads YFSETQ. The CDR3 is 15 residues long. V was shortened by 3 bases and J by 2 bases, with 11 bases between the two germline ends. The CDR3 loop reads CASSSDGRNTGELFF. The CDR3 DNA follows: TGCGCCAGCAGCTCGGACGGGCGAAACACCGGGGAGCTGTTTTTT.

This sequence joins TRBV27 and TRBJ2-7; 8 bases fit TRBD1. Trimming removed 4 bases from V and 3 bases from J; junction bases left unmatched: 5. Germline V CDR1 and CDR2: MNHEY, SMNVEV (reference sequence). The CDR3 contains 14 residues. The CDR3 region has the DNA TGTGCCAGCAGTTCCCCCGGGACAGGCTACGAGCAGTACTTC. Translation: CASSSPGTGYEQYF.

V is TRBV6-6 and J is TRBJ1-6; the D is unclear. With 6 bases removed from V and 8 bases from J, the gap between germline ends came to 14 bases. Germline CDR1 reads MNHNY; CDR2 reads SVGAGI (reference sequence). The CDR3 runs to 14 residues. The CDR3: CASSSSRRDSPLHF. The DNA for the CDR3 is TGTGCCAGCAGCTCCTCCCGCCGCGATTCACCCCTCCACTTT.

This chain joins TRBV5-4 and TRBJ2-4, with D perhaps matching TRBD2 (6 bases). The CDR3 sequence is 13 residues long. The germline gives CDR1 SGHNT, CDR2 YYREEE (reference sequence). V gave up 10 bases and J gave up 6 bases, with 17 bases separating them. The CDR3 loop reads CAVADPGGNIQYF. CDR3 DNA sequence: TGTGCCGTCGCCGACCCCGGGGGAAACATTCAGTACTTC. Supplemented by reference TRBV5-4 and TRBJ2-4, the full variable domain reads ETGVTQSPTHLIKTRGQQVTLRCSSQSGHNTVSWYQQALGQGPQFIFQYYREEENGRGNFPPRFSGLQFPNYSSELNVNALELDDSALYLCAVADPGGNIQYFGAGTRLSVL.

The chain carries TRBV5-1 and TRBJ2-1, with 8 positions matching TRBD2. V shed 0 bases, J shed 9 bases, and the junction held 8 bases outside the gene matches. Germline CDR1 and CDR2: SGHRS and YFSETQ. This CDR3 contains 15 residues. The CDR3 DNA sequence: TGCGCCAGCAGCTTGGTCATCGGGGGGGCAGGTGAGCAGTTCTTC. Translated: CASSLVIGGAGEQFF. The full variable domain, completed using reference TRBV5-1 and TRBJ2-1, is KAGVTQTPRYLIKTRGQQVTLSCSPISGHRSVSWYQQTPGQGLQFLFEYFSETQRNKGNFPGRFSGRQFSNSRSEMNVSTLELGDSALYLCASSLVIGGAGEQFFGPGTRLTVL.

The chain is built from TRBV29-1 and TRBJ2-7; 10 bases line up with TRBD1. J gave up 9 bases and V 7 bases, and 0 bases lay outside the gene matches. The CDR3 contains 9 residues. The V gene's germline CDR1 is SQVTM and CDR2 ANQGSEA. As DNA, the CDR3 is TGCAGCGGGGACAGGGGGCAGTACTTC. Protein sequence: CSGDRGQYF.

J is TRBJ1-6 and V is TRBV5-1, with D possibly TRBD1 on 5 matching bases. Trimming removed 0 bases from V and 0 bases from J, with 16 bases in between. Germline V gene lookup returns CDR1 SGHRS and CDR2 YFSETQ. The CDR3 is 19 residues long. The CDR3 here is CASSLEGLLPGSYNSPLHF. CDR3 nucleotides: TGCGCCAGCAGCTTGGAGGGGCTCCTTCCAGGCTCCTATAATTCACCCCTCCACTTT.

The V and J genes are TRBV7-2 and TRBJ2-3; 11 bases fit TRBD2. The CDR3 length is 15 residues. Germline loops: CDR1 SGHTA, CDR2 FQGNSA. The J segment lost 2 bases and the V segment lost 5 bases, leaving 3 bases of the junction unmatched. The DNA for the CDR3 is TGTGCCAGCAGCCCGGGACTAGCGGTCACAGATACGCAGTATTTT. Translated, it gives CASSPGLAVTDTQYF.

V is TRBV6-6 and J is TRBJ1-3, with 8 nucleotides matching TRBD1. The V segment lost 10 bases and the J segment 1 base; nucleotides outside the gene matches: 3. The germline gives CDR1 MNHNY, CDR2 SVGAGI (reference sequence). This CDR3 region has 13 residues. The CDR3 nucleotides are TGTGCCACCTGGACAGGGTCTGGAAACACCATATATTTT. Its protein product is CATWTGSGNTIYF.

This chain connects TRBV5-6 to TRBJ2-3; either TRBD1 or TRBD2 may fit D (5 bases each). Germline lookup yields CDR1 SGHDT and CDR2 YYEEEE. The CDR3 runs to 14 residues. Deletions cut 4 bases from V and 4 bases from J, with 13 bases between. CDR3 bases: TGTGCCAGCAGCCTCCGGGTGGGGGCAGATACGCAGTATTTT. Its translation: CASSLRVGADTQYF.

This chain connects TRBV5-4 to TRBJ2-2, with a weak D call TRBD2 (5 bases). The CDR3 sequence is 16 residues long. V dropped 3 bases and J dropped 6 bases, with 18 bases sitting between them. Germline V gene lookup returns CDR1 SGHNT and CDR2 YYREEE (reference sequence). The CDR3 spells CASSSRRGGFAGELFF. The CDR3 bases are TGTGCCAGCAGCTCTCGCCGGGGTGGGTTTGCCGGGGAGCTGTTTTTT. The full variable domain, completed using reference TRBV5-4 and TRBJ2-2, is ETGVTQSPTHLIKTRGQQVTLRCSSQSGHNTVSWYQQALGQGPQFIFQYYREEENGRGNFPPRFSGLQFPNYSSELNVNALELDDSALYLCASSSRRGGFAGELFFGEGSRLTVL.

The chain carries TRBV7-2 and TRBJ2-7; 10 bases match TRBD2. The CDR3 has 19 amino acids. Looked up from germline, CDR1 is SGHTA and CDR2 is FQGNSA. J gave up 3 bases and V 1 base, and 15 bases lay outside the gene matches. DNA of the CDR3: TGTGCCAGCAGCTTAGTTGGGTTGAGCGGGGGGGTATCAAACTACGAGCAGTACTTC. Translating gives CASSLVGLSGGVSNYEQYF.

This sequence joins TRBV5-8 and TRBJ1-5, with 7 bases aligning to TRBD1. The CDR3 is made up of 16 amino acids. The germline V gene has CDR1 SGHTS and CDR2 YDEGEE. V shed 2 bases and J 5 bases; nucleotides not matched to a gene: 10. The CDR3 reads CASSFPSRGKDQPQHF. Written as DNA, the CDR3 is TGTGCCAGCAGCTTTCCATCCAGGGGGAAGGATCAGCCCCAGCATTTT.